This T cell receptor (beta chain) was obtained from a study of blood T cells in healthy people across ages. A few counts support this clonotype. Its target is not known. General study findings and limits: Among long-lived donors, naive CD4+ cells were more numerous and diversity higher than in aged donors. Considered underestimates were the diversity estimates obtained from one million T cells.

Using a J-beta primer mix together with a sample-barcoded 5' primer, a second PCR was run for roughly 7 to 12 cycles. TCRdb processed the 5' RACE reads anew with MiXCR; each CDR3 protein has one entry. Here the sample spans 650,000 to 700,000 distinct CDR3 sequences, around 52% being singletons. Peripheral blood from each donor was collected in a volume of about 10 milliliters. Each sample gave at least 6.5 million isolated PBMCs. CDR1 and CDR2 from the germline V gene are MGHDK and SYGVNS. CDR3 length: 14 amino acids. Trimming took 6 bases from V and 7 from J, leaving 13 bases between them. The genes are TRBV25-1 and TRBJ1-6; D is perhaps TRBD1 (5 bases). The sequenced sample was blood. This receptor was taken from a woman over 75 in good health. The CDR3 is CASSGPQGNSPLHF. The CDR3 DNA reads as TGTGCCAGCAGCGGTCCCCAGGGAAATTCACCCCTCCACTTT.